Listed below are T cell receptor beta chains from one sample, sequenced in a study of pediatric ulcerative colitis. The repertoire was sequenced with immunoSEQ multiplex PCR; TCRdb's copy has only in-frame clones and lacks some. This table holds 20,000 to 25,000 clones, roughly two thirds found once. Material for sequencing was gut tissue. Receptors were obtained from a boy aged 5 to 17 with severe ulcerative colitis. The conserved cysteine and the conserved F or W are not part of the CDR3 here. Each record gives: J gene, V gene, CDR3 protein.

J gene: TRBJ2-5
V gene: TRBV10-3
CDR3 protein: AIGLTSRHTGAQETQY

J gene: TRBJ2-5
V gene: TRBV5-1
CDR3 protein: ASTSGETQY

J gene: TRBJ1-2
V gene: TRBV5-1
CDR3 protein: ASSLFPGTDASNYGYT

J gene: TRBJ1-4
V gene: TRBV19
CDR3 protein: ASSRAVNNEKLF

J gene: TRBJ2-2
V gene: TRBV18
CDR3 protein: ASSPSSGELF

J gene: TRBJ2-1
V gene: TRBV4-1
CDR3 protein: ASSQEGTSGGELEF

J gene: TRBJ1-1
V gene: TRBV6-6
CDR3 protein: ASSDSGVGNTEAF

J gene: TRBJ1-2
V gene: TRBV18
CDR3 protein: ASSLGQAKNYGYT

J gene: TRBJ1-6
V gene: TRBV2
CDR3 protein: ASSDMTYNSPLH

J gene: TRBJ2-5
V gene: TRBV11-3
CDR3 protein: ASSSRTAQETQY

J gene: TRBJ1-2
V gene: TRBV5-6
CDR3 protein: ASSSTGAYGYT

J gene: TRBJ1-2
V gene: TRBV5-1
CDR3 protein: ASSLTGQGYVGGYT

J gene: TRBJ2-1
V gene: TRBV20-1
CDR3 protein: SAREDGEQF

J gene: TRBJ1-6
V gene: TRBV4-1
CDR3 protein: ASSLGEGAVNSPLH

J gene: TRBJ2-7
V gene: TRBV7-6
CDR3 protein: ASSRQGASTYEQY

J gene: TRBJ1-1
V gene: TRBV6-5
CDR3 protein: ASRQGAGTEAF

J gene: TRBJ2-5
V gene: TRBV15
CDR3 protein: ATSPLQLGGETQY

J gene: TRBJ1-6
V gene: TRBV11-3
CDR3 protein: ASSLGAGYNSPLH

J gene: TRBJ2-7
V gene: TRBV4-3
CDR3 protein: ASSQASGGWDEQY

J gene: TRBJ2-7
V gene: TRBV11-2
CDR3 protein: ASSRGTGTYEQY

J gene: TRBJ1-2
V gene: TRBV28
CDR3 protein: ASSLSPRRADYGYT

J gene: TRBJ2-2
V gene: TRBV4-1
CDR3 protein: ASSQSGTGVVIGELF

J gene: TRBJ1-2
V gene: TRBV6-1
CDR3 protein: ASGSLWNGYT

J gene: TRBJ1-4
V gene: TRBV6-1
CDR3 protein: ASSERQGTINEKLF

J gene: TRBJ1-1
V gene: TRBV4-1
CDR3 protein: ASSQEDRANTEAF

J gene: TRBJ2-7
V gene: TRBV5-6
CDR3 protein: ASSSTSGVSYEQY

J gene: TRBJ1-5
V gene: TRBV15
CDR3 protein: ATSRGTSGQPQH

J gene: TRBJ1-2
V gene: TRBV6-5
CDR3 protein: ASSLRPGDYT

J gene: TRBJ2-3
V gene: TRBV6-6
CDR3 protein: ASSPRGGTDTQY

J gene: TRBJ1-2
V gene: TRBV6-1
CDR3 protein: ASTRDGLWGYT

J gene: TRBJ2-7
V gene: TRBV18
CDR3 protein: ASSPRVERGLE

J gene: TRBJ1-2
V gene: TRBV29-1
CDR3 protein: SVVGGVRGYT

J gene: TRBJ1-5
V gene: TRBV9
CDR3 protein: ASSGNRDQPQH

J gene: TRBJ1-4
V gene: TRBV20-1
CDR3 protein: SARSEKLF

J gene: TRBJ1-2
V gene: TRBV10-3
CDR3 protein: AISESTANYGYT

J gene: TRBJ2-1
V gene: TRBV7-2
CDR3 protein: ASSLRASSYNEQF

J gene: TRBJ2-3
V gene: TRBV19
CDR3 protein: ASSIDRWGRDTQY

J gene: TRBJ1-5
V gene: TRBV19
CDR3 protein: ASSINGQPQH

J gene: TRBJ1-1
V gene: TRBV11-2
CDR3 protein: ASSLAPRTEAF

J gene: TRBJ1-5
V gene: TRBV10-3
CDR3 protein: AIGRDRWNNQPQH

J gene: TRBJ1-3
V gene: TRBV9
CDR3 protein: ASSVTFLGDTIY

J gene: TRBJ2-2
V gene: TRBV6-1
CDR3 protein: ASSSQANTGELF

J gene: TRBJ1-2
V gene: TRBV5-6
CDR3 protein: ASSLGRGFGYGYT

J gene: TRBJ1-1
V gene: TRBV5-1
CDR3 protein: ASSGHGLGMNTEAF

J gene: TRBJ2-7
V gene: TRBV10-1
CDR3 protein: ASSERRAGKKFIYEQY

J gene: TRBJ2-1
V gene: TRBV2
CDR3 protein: ASHRQGWNEQF

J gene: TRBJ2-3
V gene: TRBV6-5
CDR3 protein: ASMRGNTDTQY

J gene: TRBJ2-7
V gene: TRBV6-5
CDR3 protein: ASKWRPVSSYEQY

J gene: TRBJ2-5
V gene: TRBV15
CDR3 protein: ATSRGGLQETQY

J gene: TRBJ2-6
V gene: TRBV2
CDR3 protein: ASGARGGRSGANVLT

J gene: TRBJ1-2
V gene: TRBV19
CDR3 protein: ASSGQTGRTESGYGYT

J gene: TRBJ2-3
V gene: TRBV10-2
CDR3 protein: ASSESARGTQY

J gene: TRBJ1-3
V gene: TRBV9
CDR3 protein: ASSLTTATSGNTIY

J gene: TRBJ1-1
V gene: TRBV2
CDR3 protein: ASSATGGPNTEAF

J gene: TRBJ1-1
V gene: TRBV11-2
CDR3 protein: ASSLAGRAQTEAF